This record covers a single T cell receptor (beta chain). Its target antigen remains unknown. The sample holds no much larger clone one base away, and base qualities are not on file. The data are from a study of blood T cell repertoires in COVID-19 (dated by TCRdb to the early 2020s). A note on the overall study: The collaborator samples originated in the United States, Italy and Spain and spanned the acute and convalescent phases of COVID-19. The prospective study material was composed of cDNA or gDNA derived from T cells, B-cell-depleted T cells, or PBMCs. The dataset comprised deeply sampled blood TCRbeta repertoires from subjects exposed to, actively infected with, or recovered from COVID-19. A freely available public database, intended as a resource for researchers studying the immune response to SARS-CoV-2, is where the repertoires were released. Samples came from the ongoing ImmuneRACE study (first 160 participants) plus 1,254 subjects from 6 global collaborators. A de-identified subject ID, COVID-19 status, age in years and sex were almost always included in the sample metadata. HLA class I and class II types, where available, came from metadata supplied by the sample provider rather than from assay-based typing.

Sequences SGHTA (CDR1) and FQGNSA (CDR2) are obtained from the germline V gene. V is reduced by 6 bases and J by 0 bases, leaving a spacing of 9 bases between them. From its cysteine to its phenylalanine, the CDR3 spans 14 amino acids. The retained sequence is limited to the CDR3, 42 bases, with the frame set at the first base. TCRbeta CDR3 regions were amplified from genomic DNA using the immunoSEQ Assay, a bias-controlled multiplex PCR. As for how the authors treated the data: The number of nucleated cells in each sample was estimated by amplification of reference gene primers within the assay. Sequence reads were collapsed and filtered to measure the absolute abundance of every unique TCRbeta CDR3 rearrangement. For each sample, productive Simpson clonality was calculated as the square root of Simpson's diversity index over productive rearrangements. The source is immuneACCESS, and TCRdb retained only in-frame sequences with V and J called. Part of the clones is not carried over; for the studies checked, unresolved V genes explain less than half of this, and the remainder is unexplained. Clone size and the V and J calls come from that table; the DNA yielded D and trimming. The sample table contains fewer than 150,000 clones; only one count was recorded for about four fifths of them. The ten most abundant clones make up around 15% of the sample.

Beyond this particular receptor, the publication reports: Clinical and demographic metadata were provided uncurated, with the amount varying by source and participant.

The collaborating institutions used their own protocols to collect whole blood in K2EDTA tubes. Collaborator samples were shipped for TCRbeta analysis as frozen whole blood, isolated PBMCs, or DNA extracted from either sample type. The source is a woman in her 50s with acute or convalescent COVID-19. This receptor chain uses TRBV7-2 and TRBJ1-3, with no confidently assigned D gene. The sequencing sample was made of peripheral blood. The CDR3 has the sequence CASSVQSSGNTIYF. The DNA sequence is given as TGTGCCAGCAGTGTACAGAGCTCTGGAAACACCATATATTTT.